One T cell receptor beta chain is described in this entry. What it recognizes is unknown. Vbeta (60) and Jbeta (13) primers were used in the PCR. TCRdb's table, derived via immunoSEQ multiplex PCR, lists solely in-frame clones and lacks some. The table includes under 150,000 clones, roughly 80% detected once. The germline V and J ends were trimmed by 4 bases and 0 bases, with 14 bases remaining between them. CDR3 length: 16 amino acids. Looked up from germline, CDR1 is SGHRS and CDR2 is YFSETQ. This record belongs to a study of cytomegalovirus exposure and HLA in healthy donors. Regarding the study as a whole: At a 0.05 false discovery rate, a later analysis found 16,951 TCR beta sequences to be associated with HLA alleles. A later analysis reportedly found that, within productive TCRs, an Asian-associated ancestry cluster had fewer N-insertions than the mean observed across the roughly 670 donors.

The sequence came from an older woman in good health and CMV-seronegative. The chain uses TRBV5-1 and TRBJ2-1; TRBD2 is a possible D gene (5 bases). The specimen sequenced was PBMCs. The CDR3, as DNA: TGCGCCAGCAGCCCGATGACTGGGAGCTCCTACAATGAGCAGTTCTTC. Its protein is CASSPMTGSSYNEQFF.